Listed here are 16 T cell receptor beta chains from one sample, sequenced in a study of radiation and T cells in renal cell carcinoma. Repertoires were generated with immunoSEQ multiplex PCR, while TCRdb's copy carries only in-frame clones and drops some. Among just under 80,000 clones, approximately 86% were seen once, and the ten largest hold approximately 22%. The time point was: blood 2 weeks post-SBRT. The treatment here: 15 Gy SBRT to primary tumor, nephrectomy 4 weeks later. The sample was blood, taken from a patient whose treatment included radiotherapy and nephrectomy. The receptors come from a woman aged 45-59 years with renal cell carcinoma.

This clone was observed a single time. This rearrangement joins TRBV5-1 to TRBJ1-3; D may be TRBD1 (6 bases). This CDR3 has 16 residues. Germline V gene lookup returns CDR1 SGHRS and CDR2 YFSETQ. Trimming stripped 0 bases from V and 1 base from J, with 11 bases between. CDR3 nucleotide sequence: TGCGCCAGCAGCTTGGGGGACATCAATTCTGGAAACACCATATATTTT. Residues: CASSLGDINSGNTIYF.

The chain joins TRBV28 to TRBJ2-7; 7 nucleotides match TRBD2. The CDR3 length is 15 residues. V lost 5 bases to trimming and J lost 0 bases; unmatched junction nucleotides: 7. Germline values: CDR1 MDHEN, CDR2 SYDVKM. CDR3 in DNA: TGTGCCAGCAGTCCGGGGGGAGCGATCTCCTACGAGCAGTACTTC. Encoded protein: CASSPGGAISYEQYF.

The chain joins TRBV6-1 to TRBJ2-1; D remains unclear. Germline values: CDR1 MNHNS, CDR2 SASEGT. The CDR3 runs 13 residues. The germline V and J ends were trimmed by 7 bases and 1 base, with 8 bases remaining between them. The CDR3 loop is CASNPASYNEQFF. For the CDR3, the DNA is TGTGCCAGCAATCCGGCATCCTACAATGAGCAGTTCTTC.

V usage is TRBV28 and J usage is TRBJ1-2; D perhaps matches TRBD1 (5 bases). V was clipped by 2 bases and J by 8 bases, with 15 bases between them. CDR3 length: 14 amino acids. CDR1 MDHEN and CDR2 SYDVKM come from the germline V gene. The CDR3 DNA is TGTGCCAGCAGTTTAACAGGACAACGGTTAGGCTACACCTTC. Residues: CASSLTGQRLGYTF.

The CDR3 region has the DNA TGTGCCAGCAGACTCGACAGGGGGAATTCACCCCTCCACTTT. Its translation is CASRLDRGNSPLHF. V gene TRBV6-5 combines with J gene TRBJ1-6; 9 nucleotides match TRBD1. Germline V gene data show CDR1 as MNHEY and CDR2 as SVGAGI. V was pared by 6 bases and J by 7 bases, with 4 bases of the junction left unmatched. The CDR3 is 14 residues long.

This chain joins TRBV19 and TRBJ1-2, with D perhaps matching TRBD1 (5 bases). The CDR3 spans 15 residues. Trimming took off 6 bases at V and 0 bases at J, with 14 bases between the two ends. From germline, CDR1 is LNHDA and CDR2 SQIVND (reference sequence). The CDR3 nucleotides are TGTGCCAGTAGCGGAGGGGTCGCGACTAACTATGGCTACACCTTC. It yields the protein CASSGGVATNYGYTF.

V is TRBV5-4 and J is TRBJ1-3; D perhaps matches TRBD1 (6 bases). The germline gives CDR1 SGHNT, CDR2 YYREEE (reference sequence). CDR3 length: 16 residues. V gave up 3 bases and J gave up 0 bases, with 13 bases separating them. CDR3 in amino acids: CASSWGARGSGNTIYF. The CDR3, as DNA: TGTGCCAGCAGCTGGGGGGCGCGGGGCTCTGGAAACACCATATATTTT.

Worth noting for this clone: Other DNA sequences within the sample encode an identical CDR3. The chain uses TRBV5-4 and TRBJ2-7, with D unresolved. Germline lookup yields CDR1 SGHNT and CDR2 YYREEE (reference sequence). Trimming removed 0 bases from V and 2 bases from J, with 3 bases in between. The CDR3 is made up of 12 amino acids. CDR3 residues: CASSLDAYEQYF. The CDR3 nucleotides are TGTGCCAGCAGCTTGGACGCCTACGAGCAGTACTTC.

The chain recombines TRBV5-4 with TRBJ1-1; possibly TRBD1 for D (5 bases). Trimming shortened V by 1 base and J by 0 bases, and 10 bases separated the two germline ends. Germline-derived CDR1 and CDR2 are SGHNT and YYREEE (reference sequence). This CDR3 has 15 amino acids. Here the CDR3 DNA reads TGTGCCAGCAGCTTGAGTACCAGGGTGAACACTGAAGCTTTCTTT. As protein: CASSLSTRVNTEAFF. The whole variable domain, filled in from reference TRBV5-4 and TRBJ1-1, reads ETGVTQSPTHLIKTRGQQVTLRCSSQSGHNTVSWYQQALGQGPQFIFQYYREEENGRGNFPPRFSGLQFPNYSSELNVNALELDDSALYLCASSLSTRVNTEAFFGQGTRLTVV.

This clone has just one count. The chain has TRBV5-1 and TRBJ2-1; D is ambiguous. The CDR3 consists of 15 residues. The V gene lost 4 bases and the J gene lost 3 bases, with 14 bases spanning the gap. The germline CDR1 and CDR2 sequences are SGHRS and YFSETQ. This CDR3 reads CASSQDALSYNEQFF. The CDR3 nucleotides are TGCGCCAGCAGCCAGGATGCCTTAAGCTACAATGAGCAGTTCTTC.

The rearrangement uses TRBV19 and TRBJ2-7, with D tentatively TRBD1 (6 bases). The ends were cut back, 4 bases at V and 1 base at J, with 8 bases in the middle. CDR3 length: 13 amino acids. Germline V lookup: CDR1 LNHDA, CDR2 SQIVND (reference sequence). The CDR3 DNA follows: TGTGCCAGTAGTACACAGGGTTCCTACGAGCAGTACTTC. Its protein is CASSTQGSYEQYF.

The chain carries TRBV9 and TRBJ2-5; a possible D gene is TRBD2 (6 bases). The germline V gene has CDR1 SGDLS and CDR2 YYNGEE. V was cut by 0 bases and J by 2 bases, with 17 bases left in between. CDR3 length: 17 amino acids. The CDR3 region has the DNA TGTGCCAGCAGCGTAGCAGGCGGTGGGGGGATTCAAGAGACCCAGTACTTC. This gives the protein CASSVAGGGGIQETQYF.

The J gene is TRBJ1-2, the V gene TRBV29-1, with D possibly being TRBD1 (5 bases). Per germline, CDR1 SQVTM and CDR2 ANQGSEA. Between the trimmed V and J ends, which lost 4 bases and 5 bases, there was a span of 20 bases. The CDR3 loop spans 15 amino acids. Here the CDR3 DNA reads TGCAGCGTTGCTAGATCAGGGCTTCATTCTTATGGCTACACCTTC. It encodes CSVARSGLHSYGYTF.

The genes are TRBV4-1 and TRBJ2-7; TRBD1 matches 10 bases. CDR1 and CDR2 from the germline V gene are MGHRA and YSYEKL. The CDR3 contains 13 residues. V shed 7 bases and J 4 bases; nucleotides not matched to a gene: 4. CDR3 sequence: CASNLDRGYEQYF. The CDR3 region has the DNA TGCGCCAGCAACCTGGACAGGGGGTACGAGCAGTACTTC.

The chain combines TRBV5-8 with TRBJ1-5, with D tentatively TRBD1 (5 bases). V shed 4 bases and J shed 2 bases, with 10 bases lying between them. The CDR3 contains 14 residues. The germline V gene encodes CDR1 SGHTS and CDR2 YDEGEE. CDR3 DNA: TGTGCCAGCAGCCGGGACCTCGGCAATCAGCCCCAGCATTTT. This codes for CASSRDLGNQPQHF.

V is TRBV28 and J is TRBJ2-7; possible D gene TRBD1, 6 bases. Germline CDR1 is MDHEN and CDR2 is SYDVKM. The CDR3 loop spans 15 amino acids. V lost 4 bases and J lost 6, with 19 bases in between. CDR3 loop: CASSSTDRMSSEQYF. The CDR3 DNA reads TGTGCCAGCAGTTCGACCGACAGGATGAGCAGCGAGCAGTACTTC.